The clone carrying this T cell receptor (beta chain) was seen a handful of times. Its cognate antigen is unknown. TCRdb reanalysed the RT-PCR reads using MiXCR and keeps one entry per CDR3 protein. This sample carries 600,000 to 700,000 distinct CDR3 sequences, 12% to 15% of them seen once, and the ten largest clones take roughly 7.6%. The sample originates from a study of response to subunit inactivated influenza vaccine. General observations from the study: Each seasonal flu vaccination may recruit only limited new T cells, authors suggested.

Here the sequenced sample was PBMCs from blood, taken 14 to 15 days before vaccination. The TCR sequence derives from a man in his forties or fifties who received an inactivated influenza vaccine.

The CDR3, as DNA: TGTGCCAGCAGTCCGAACCAAGATACGCAGTATTTT. It codes for CASSPNQDTQYF. The chain uses TRBV6-5 and TRBJ2-3; D remains ambiguous. The CDR3 covers 12 residues. V lost 5 bases to trimming and J lost 5 bases, with 8 bases between them. Germline lookup yields CDR1 MNHEY and CDR2 SVGAGI.